This T cell receptor beta chain comes out of a study of blood T cells in healthy people across ages. V was pared by 0 bases and J by 1 base, with 8 bases between. The germline CDR1 and CDR2 sequences are SGHTA and FQGTGA. The CDR3 spans 15 residues. With a J-beta primer mix and a sample-barcoded 5' primer, a second PCR ran about 7 to 12 cycles. TCRdb called the 5' RACE reads again in MiXCR, with one record for every CDR3 protein. The table lists hundreds of thousands of distinct CDR3 sequences, under 45% of them singletons. The V call is TRBV7-3, the J call TRBJ2-3; D is uncertain. The TCR sequence derives from a man in his sixties in good health. Sequences were obtained from blood. The CDR3 protein is CASSLTNSGTDTQYF. The CDR3 DNA reads as TGTGCCAGCAGCTTAACTAATTCGGGCACAGATACGCAGTATTTT.